A selection of T cell receptor beta chains follows, all from one sample in a study of shared clonotypes between healthy human individuals. Sequencing was performed with immunoSEQ multiplex PCR; in TCRdb, only in-frame clones are kept and a portion is missing. The sample has around 340,000 clones; around 67% are singletons. The specimen was memory CD4+ T cells sorted from blood. The receptors here all came from a man aged 30 to 39 in good health. The CDR3 runs from the conserved cysteine through the conserved F or W. Each record gives: J gene, clone size, D gene, V gene, CDR3 DNA, CDR3 protein. The D gene is left open where the match is weak. Some rows mark clone size as missing; the rest say once, few, many or name a class of expanded clone.

J: TRBJ1-2
size: few
D: -
V: TRBV30
DNA: TGTGCCTGGAGTTTGGGATTAGGGACGGCACTCTATGGCTACACCTTC
CDR3: CAWSLGLGTALYGYTF

J: TRBJ1-2
size: -
D: TRBD1
V: TRBV28
DNA: TGTGCCAGCAGTCCGGCAGGACAGGTTTGGGGCTACACCTTC
CDR3: CASSPAGQVWGYTF

J: TRBJ1-3
size: -
D: -
V: TRBV9
DNA: TGTGCCAGCAGCGGGAGGGCGGGCTCTGGAAACACCATATATTTT
CDR3: CASSGRAGSGNTIYF

J: TRBJ1-4
size: -
D: TRBD1
V: TRBV28
DNA: TGTGCCAGCAGTTTGCAGGGGGCGCGTGAAAAACTGTTTTTT
CDR3: CASSLQGAREKLFF

J: TRBJ2-7
size: -
D: -
V: TRBV6-6
DNA: TGTGCCAGCAGTTTACTGGGACTGTCCTACGAGCAGTACTTC
CDR3: CASSLLGLSYEQYF

J: TRBJ1-5
size: -
D: -
V: TRBV4-3
DNA: TGCGCCAGCAGCCAAGATGGGACCTACAATCAGCCCCAGCATTTT
CDR3: CASSQDGTYNQPQHF

J: TRBJ2-3
size: -
D: -
V: TRBV9
DNA: TGTGCCAGCAGTTCGGGGCGGGATACGCAGTATTTT
CDR3: CASSSGRDTQYF

J: TRBJ1-2
size: -
D: -
V: TRBV6-1
DNA: TGTGCCAGCAGTGATGGATGGACCAACTATGGCTACACCTTC
CDR3: CASSDGWTNYGYTF

J: TRBJ2-3
size: -
D: -
V: TRBV29-1
DNA: TGCAGCGTTGCCTTGGGCGGGAGCACAGATACGCAGTATTTT
CDR3: CSVALGGSTDTQYF

J: TRBJ2-1
size: -
D: -
V: TRBV28
DNA: TGTGCCAGCAGAAGCCCCGACAGATTCGAGCAGTTCTTC
CDR3: CASRSPDRFEQFF

J: TRBJ2-3
size: -
D: TRBD2
V: TRBV25-1
DNA: TGTGCCAGCAGTGCTGGGGGTACGGGAGGGAGCACAGATACGCAGTATTTT
CDR3: CASSAGGTGGSTDTQYF

J: TRBJ1-3
size: -
D: TRBD1
V: TRBV5-6
DNA: TGTGCCAGCAGCTTGAGAGTCGGACAGGGGGCAAACACCATATATTTT
CDR3: CASSLRVGQGANTIYF

J: TRBJ2-7
size: -
D: -
V: TRBV27
DNA: TGTGCCAGCAGTTTGAAGGGGCTGGGGACCTACGAGCAGTACTTC
CDR3: CASSLKGLGTYEQYF

J: TRBJ2-2
size: few
D: TRBD2
V: TRBV7-6
DNA: TGTGCCAGCAGCCCAAGATCTAGCGGGATCTGGAGCCCCGGGGAGCTGTTTTTT
CDR3: CASSPRSSGIWSPGELFF

J: TRBJ2-1
size: -
D: -
V: TRBV21-1
DNA: TGTGCCCCCGGGACAGGGCTAAGTGAGCAGTTCTTC
CDR3: CAPGTGLSEQFF

J: TRBJ2-3
size: -
D: TRBD2
V: TRBV29-1
DNA: TGCAGCGTTGCTAGAAGCGGGAGAACAGATACGCAGTATTTT
CDR3: CSVARSGRTDTQYF